This T cell receptor (beta chain) was recovered during a study of regulatory T cells in long-lasting Graves disease. Overall study context: The definition of persistent Graves' disease was over 5 years of antithyroid drugs with positive TSH receptor antibodies.

For TCR beta, libraries came from iRepertoire HTBI primers and Arm-PCR of CDR3 regions. TCRdb fed the multiplex PCR reads into MiXCR, producing one record per CDR3 protein. The table shows around 460,000 distinct CDR3 sequences, with about 22% occurring only once. Time point here: persistent/refractory GD, antithyroid drugs over 5 years with positive TRAb. Preparation of the TCR library used RNA extracted from PBMCs. The CDR3 runs 12 residues. Germline V gene sequence: CDR1 SQVTM, CDR2 ANQGSEA. Broader study findings: Persistent disease favored TRBV28, TRBJ1-2 and TRBJ2-5.

A word on this clonotype: Its antigen is unknown. The junction shows a germline mismatch at one end, possibly a read error.

This receptor was taken from a female donor with Graves disease. Material: peripheral blood mononuclear cells (PBMCs), obtained when the disease was refractory, from a patient treated with antithyroid drugs. The gene calls are TRBV29-1 and TRBJ2-1, with a weak D call TRBD2 (5 bases). The CDR3 reads CSVELLSGEQFF. The CDR3 DNA reads TGCAGTGTTGAACTCCTGAGCGGTGAGCAGTTCTTC.